This T cell receptor (beta chain) emerged from a study of T cells in Graves' hyperthyroidism and ophthalmopathy. Findings of the study overall: Ophthalmopathy prediction by the model preceded onset by a median about 6 months.

TCR beta CDR3 regions were amplified from RNA. A set of HTBI primers served as the primers for a first-round RT-PCR of the TCR CDR3. TCRdb used MiXCR to reprocess the multiplex PCR reads, holding one entry per CDR3 protein. The table has about 700,000 distinct CDR3 sequences, approximately 42% seen once; the top ten hold about 7%. V shed 6 bases and J shed 8 bases, with 16 bases lying between them. The CDR3 totals 14 residues. The germline gives CDR1 SNHLY, CDR2 FYNNEI. This clonotype was counted ten times or more. What it recognizes is unknown. The chain uses TRBV2 and TRBJ1-4, with TRBD1 as a possible D gene (5 bases). Sequencing input: peripheral blood or thyroid tissue (not recorded which). The receptor was derived from an adult man with Graves' disease, either hyperthyroidism or ophthalmopathy (not recorded which). In nucleotides, the CDR3 is TGTGCCAGCAGCGGGGGGAGGACGGCCGAAAAACTGTTTTTT. Translating it yields CASSGGRTAEKLFF.